One T cell receptor (beta chain) is described in this entry. Its antigen is unknown. Here immunoSEQ multiplex PCR was the method, and the copy in TCRdb shows in-frame clones only, minus some. The sample has about 30,000 clones; over 85% are singletons. This specimen belongs to a study of circulating and synovial CD4+ cells in juvenile arthritis. General study findings and limits: Diversity here was lower than in bulk blood CD4 cells. Traditional Vbeta family usage analysis missed the pathogenic-like versus bulk difference.

The CDR3 runs to 15 residues. Germline V gene lookup returns CDR1 SGHNT and CDR2 YYREEE (reference sequence). J lost 3 bases, V lost 6 bases, and 8 bases had no gene match. V is TRBV5-4 and J is TRBJ2-7; 11 bases line up with TRBD1. The sequencing input was CD4+ T cells from blood. The clonotype comes from a human donor with juvenile idiopathic arthritis. CDR3 bases: TGTGCCAGCAACACCGGGGGACAGGGGGTCTACGAGCAGTACTTC. The encoded protein is CASNTGGQGVYEQYF.